What follows describes a single T cell receptor beta chain. This CDR3 is built from 13 residues. Trimming left V 7 bases short and J 0 bases short, with 7 bases between. Germline V gene data show CDR1 as SNHLY and CDR2 as FYNNEI. The data belong to a study of blood T cell repertoires in COVID-19. Study background: PBMCs, B-cell-depleted T cells, or T cells were the source of the cDNA or gDNA that made up the material.

Data came from immunoSEQ multiplex PCR; TCRdb stores just in-frame clones and leaves some out. The sample lists more than 45,000 clones; 70% to 90% were seen once. The receptor comes from a man between 65 and 85 years old with acute or convalescent COVID-19. The chain carries TRBV2 and TRBJ1-3, with unresolved D. The material sequenced was peripheral blood. CDR3 loop: CASIQDSGNTIYF. In DNA, the CDR3 is TGTGCCAGCATCCAGGACTCTGGAAACACCATATATTTT.